This record looks at one T cell receptor (beta chain) sequence and its context. This sample stems from a study of blood T cell repertoires in COVID-19. Study at large: Sites in the United States, Italy and Spain provided acute and convalescent COVID-19 samples. T cells, B-cell-depleted T cells, or PBMCs provided the cDNA or gDNA that served as material.

Per germline, CDR1 SGHTA and CDR2 FQGNSA. The junction had 12 bases not matched to a gene; V was cut back by 5 bases and J by 9 bases. The CDR3 length is 16 residues. Per the original data handling: Counts of nucleated cells, estimated from reference gene primer amplification, were obtained. The repertoire was sequenced with immunoSEQ multiplex PCR; TCRdb's copy has only in-frame clones and lacks some. V, J and clone size reflect that table, while D and trimming were determined from the DNA. The sample gives roughly 130,000 clones, about nine tenths of which show up once; about 4.5% is in the top ten.

The source material was peripheral blood. The source is a man between 35 and 55 years old with acute or convalescent COVID-19. The rearrangement uses TRBV7-2 and TRBJ2-1; 11 nucleotides match TRBD2. The CDR3: CASSLRTSGGNSEQFF. CDR3 DNA: TGTGCCAGCAGCCTGAGAACTAGCGGGGGTAACAGTGAGCAGTTCTTC.